The 8 T cell receptor beta chains presented below share a single source sample, sequenced in a study of T-cell reconstitution after alpha-beta-depleted transplantation in children. Preparation of the TCRbeta library was carried out with unique molecular identifiers. TCRdb recomputed calls from the PCR reads with MiXCR, one row per CDR3 protein. This table holds hundreds of thousands of distinct CDR3 sequences, approximately 22% found once. The sample consisted of PBMCs, mostly from graft donor cells, taken 360 days after TCRalphabeta/CD19-depleted stem cell transplant. Receptors were obtained from a boy under two years old who had a stem cell transplant for acute myeloid leukemia, so the T cells may come from the graft donor.

This clonotype came up many times. The chain combines TRBV7-8 with TRBJ2-4; 9 positions match TRBD1. Germline loops: CDR1 SGHVS, CDR2 FQNEAQ. The CDR3 covers 13 residues. V trimming: 5 bases; J trimming: 7 bases; junction bases outside the gene matches: 3. The CDR3 sequence: CASSDRGYNIQYF. CDR3 coding DNA: TGTGCCAGCAGCGACAGGGGGTATAACATTCAGTACTTC.

The chain combines TRBV20-1 with TRBJ1-3; unclear D gene. CDR3 length: 15 residues. Germline V gene sequence: CDR1 DFQATT, CDR2 SNEGSKA (reference sequence). V was pared by 1 base and J by 0 bases, with 10 bases between. CDR3 region: CSARAQRLSGNTIYF. In nucleotides, the CDR3 is TGCAGTGCTAGAGCACAGAGACTCTCTGGAAACACCATATATTTT.

The table lists this clonotype with a few counts. V usage is TRBV10-3 and J usage is TRBJ2-3; D might be TRBD2 (6 bases). V was shortened by 5 bases and J by 5 bases, with 14 bases between the two germline ends. This CDR3 region has 14 residues. Germline loops: CDR1 ENHRY, CDR2 SYGVKD. CDR3 protein: CAISRGIDVDTQYF. The CDR3 DNA reads as TGTGCCATCAGTCGCGGGATTGATGTAGATACGCAGTATTTT.

This clonotype was seen many times. The chain carries TRBV11-2 and TRBJ2-3; tentative D call: TRBD2 (6 bases). CDR1 SGHAT and CDR2 FQNNGV come from the germline V gene. V gave up 3 bases and J gave up 3 bases, with 13 bases separating them. The CDR3 consists of 15 residues. CDR3 DNA: TGTGCCAGCAGCTTCTCCGGGGGTGAGACAGATACGCAGTATTTT. Translation: CASSFSGGETDTQYF.

The sample holds a few counts of this clonotype. This sequence joins TRBV12-3 or TRBV12-4 and TRBJ1-1; D not certain. There are 16 residues in the CDR3. V gave up 3 bases and J gave up 0 bases, with 14 bases separating them. Here the CDR3 reads CASSFRSILMNTEAFF. In nucleotides, the CDR3 is TGTGCCAGCAGTTTCCGCAGCATTTTAATGAACACTGAAGCTTTCTTT.

This clonotype was seen a single time. The DNA for the CDR3 is TGTGCCAGCAGCCAACCTCTAGGAGGGCACGGGGAGCTGTTTTTT. This translates into CASSQPLGGHGELFF. This rearrangement joins TRBV14 to TRBJ2-2, with a tentative D call TRBD2 (6 bases). Germline V gene sequence: CDR1 SGHDN, CDR2 FVKESK. Trimming cost V 2 bases and J 7 bases, with 14 bases left between them. CDR3 size: 15 residues.

J is TRBJ2-7 and V is TRBV28; 12 positions agree with TRBD1. The CDR3 length is 14 residues. Germline assignment: CDR1 MDHEN and CDR2 SYDVKM. Trimming removed 5 bases from V and 4 bases from J; junction bases left unmatched: 3. The CDR3 loop is CASSRDRGRYEQYV. CDR3 bases: TGTGCCAGCAGTCGGGACAGGGGGCGTTACGAGCAGTACGTC.

This clonotype was seen a few times. The chain has TRBV7-9 and TRBJ2-1, with 12 bases fitting TRBD2. In germline, CDR1 is SEHNR, CDR2 FQNEAQ (reference sequence). With 5 bases clipped from V and 4 bases from J, the junction kept 6 bases outside the gene matches. CDR3 length: 16 residues. Here the CDR3 DNA reads TGTGCCAGCAGCGATACTAGCGGGGGGTCATACAATGAGCAGTTCTTC. Amino acid sequence: CASSDTSGGSYNEQFF.